The clone carrying this TCR beta chain showed up just a few times. As yet, its antigen is unknown. This entry belongs to a study of T cell responses to AZD1222 COVID-19 vaccine. Overall study findings and caveats: White British ancestry dominated among donors, who included more females, and clonal diversity was possibly underestimated. The peak T cell response came first, and repertoires were sampled only after it. Spike-spanning, vaccine-associated CD4 TCRs were dominant at 160-218 and 743-854.

Here immunoSEQ multiplex PCR was the method, and the copy in TCRdb shows in-frame clones only, minus some. The sample yields roughly 80,000 clones, about 93% seen once. The receptor comes from an adult in good health. Material: peripheral blood, obtained on day 0 of MenACWY control vaccination.

Written as DNA, the CDR3 is TGCGCCAGCAGCTTGGACGGGAGGGCCAACGTCCTGACTTTC. Translating gives CASSLDGRANVLTF. The chain is built from TRBV5-1 and TRBJ2-6; weak D call: TRBD2 (5 bases). Germline lookup yields CDR1 SGHRS and CDR2 YFSETQ. V lost 0 bases and J 5 bases, leaving 6 bases between the germline ends. This CDR3 has 14 residues.